The 29 T cell receptor beta chains reported below all come from one sample, sequenced in a study of T cell repertoires in cytomegalovirus infection. TCRdb fed the reads into MiXCR, producing one record per CDR3 protein. The sample has some 590,000 distinct CDR3 sequences; about 39% are singletons. The antigens for these receptors are not known. The input for sequencing was cultured PBMCs, taken from culture after CMV antigen stimulation. These receptors all come from a human donor in good health (CMV status not recorded). Some clones in this sample may be carry-over from other donors' samples.

This clonotype was seen only a few times. J is TRBJ2-5 and V is TRBV4-1, with 7 nucleotides matching TRBD2. CDR3 length equals 16 residues. The J segment lost 2 bases and the V segment lost 3 bases, leaving 9 bases of the junction unmatched. CDR1 MGHRA and CDR2 YSYEKL come from the germline V gene. The CDR3 spells CASSQVTTGGQETQYF. CDR3 nucleotides: TGCGCCAGCAGCCAGGTCACCACGGGGGGTCAAGAGACCCAGTACTTC.

This clonotype was seen a handful of times. The chain combines TRBV7-2 with TRBJ1-6; D not resolved. Germline CDR1 is SGHTA and CDR2 is FQGNSA. The CDR3 consists of 14 residues. V was trimmed by 1 base and J by 6 bases, leaving 7 bases between them. The DNA of the CDR3 is TGTGCCAGCAGCTTAGTAGGGTTTAATTCACCCCTCCACTTT. Encoded protein: CASSLVGFNSPLHF. Complete variable domain (other parts from reference TRBV7-2 and TRBJ1-6): GAGVSQSPSNKVTEKGKDVELRCDPISGHTALYWYRQSLGQGLEFLIYFQGNSAPDKSGLPSDRFSAERTGGSVSTLTIQRTQQEDSAVYLCASSLVGFNSPLHFGNGTRLTVT.

J is TRBJ2-7 and V is TRBV7-9; tentative D call: TRBD2 (5 bases). The CDR3 consists of 13 residues. With 5 bases removed from V and 7 bases from J, the gap between germline ends came to 15 bases. In germline, CDR1 is SEHNR, CDR2 FQNEAQ (reference sequence). The CDR3 DNA is TGTGCCAGCAGCCAGCCCCGGGATGTTGAGCAGTACTTC. Encoded protein: CASSQPRDVEQYF.

This clonotype was seen more than once but under ten times. The chain recombines TRBV27 with TRBJ2-1; 8 nucleotides line up with TRBD2. The ends lost 5 bases at V and 8 bases at J; junction bases unmatched: 8. This CDR3 has 14 residues. From germline, CDR1 is MNHEY and CDR2 SMNVEV (reference sequence). Written as DNA, the CDR3 is TGTGCCAGCAGTCCCCTGAGTAGCGGGGATGAGCAGTTCTTC. Residues: CASSPLSSGDEQFF.

The CDR3 spells CASRRAGGVYGYTF. CDR3 DNA: TGTGCCAGCAGAAGGGCGGGGGGTGTCTATGGCTACACCTTC. The rearrangement joins TRBV6-1 to TRBJ1-2; possible D gene TRBD1, 5 bases. The germline V gene encodes CDR1 MNHNS and CDR2 SASEGT. The CDR3 consists of 14 residues. V shed 6 bases and J shed 4 bases, with 15 bases lying between them.

The chain joins TRBV12-3 or TRBV12-4 to TRBJ1-4; tentatively, D is TRBD1 (5 bases). Trimming stripped 5 bases from V and 8 bases from J, with 12 bases between. This CDR3 has 13 residues. The chain's CDR3 is CASSQWGVEKLFF. CDR3 coding DNA: TGTGCCAGCAGTCAGTGGGGGGTCGAAAAACTGTTTTTT.

The V call is TRBV27, the J call TRBJ1-1, with D unresolved. Between the trimmed V and J ends, which lost 7 bases and 7 bases, there was a span of 16 bases. Germline V gives CDR1 MNHEY, CDR2 SMNVEV (reference sequence). The CDR3 loop spans 13 amino acids. The CDR3 DNA reads as TGTGCCAGCATTCCGGCAGGAGGCCTTGAAGCTTTCTTT. It codes for CASIPAGGLEAFF.

The chain has TRBV7-2 and TRBJ1-5, with D uncertain. The CDR3 runs 13 residues. Germline values: CDR1 SGHTA, CDR2 FQGNSA. V dropped 5 bases and J dropped 5 bases, with 10 bases sitting between them. CDR3 sequence reads: CASSPHKYQPQHF. In DNA, the CDR3 is TGTGCCAGCAGCCCCCACAAGTATCAGCCCCAGCATTTT.

V gene TRBV7-9 combines with J gene TRBJ2-3; D is ambiguous. Trimming cost V 5 bases and J 6 bases, with 9 bases left between them. Germline V lookup: CDR1 SEHNR, CDR2 FQNEAQ (reference sequence). CDR3 size: 12 residues. Here the CDR3 DNA reads TGTGCCAGCAGCCCTGATGGGGATACGCAGTATTTT. Translating gives CASSPDGDTQYF.

The chain couples TRBV20-1 to TRBJ1-1, with unresolved D. V gave up 6 bases and J gave up 4 bases, with 6 bases separating them. Germline V gene lookup returns CDR1 DFQATT and CDR2 SNEGSKA (reference sequence). The CDR3 spans 10 residues. Here the CDR3 reads CSAWGTEAFF. The DNA for the CDR3 is TGCAGTGCCTGGGGCACTGAAGCTTTCTTT.

V is TRBV15 and J is TRBJ2-2, with TRBD2 matching over 7 bases. V lost 3 bases, J lost 3 bases, and 10 bases stayed unmatched. The CDR3 loop spans 17 amino acids. Germline CDR1 LNHNV, CDR2 YYDKDF (reference sequence). CDR3 sequence reads: CATSRGLAGEDTGELFF. CDR3 sequence (DNA): TGTGCCACCAGCAGGGGCCTTGCGGGGGAGGACACCGGGGAGCTGTTTTTT.

This clonotype was counted a few times. The rearrangement joins TRBV12-3 or TRBV12-4 to TRBJ2-7; D not certain. This CDR3 region has 12 residues. The ends were cut back, 6 bases at V and 2 bases at J, with 8 bases in the middle. CDR3 residues: CASSTGPYEQYF. DNA of the CDR3: TGTGCCAGCAGCACTGGACCCTACGAGCAGTACTTC.

This clonotype has a handful of counts. The CDR3 reads CASSSGTGDEKLFF. The DNA for the CDR3 is TGTGCCAGCAGCTCCGGGACAGGGGATGAAAAACTGTTTTTT. The rearrangement links TRBV7-2 to TRBJ1-4; 10 positions agree with TRBD1. V lost 4 bases to trimming and J lost 6 bases; unmatched junction nucleotides: 2. Germline V gene sequence: CDR1 SGHTA, CDR2 FQGNSA. This CDR3 has 14 residues.

This clonotype has only one observation. The chain carries TRBV10-1 and TRBJ2-7, with D tentatively TRBD1 (5 bases). Between the trimmed V and J ends, which lost 7 bases and 0 bases, there was a span of 10 bases. Germline assignment: CDR1 WNHNN and CDR2 SYGVQD (reference sequence). The CDR3 contains 13 residues. CDR3 amino acids: CASMGQHSYEQYF. In nucleotides, the CDR3 is TGCGCCAGCATGGGGCAGCACTCCTACGAGCAGTACTTC.

The table lists this clonotype with a few counts. The gene calls are TRBV7-2 and TRBJ2-6; D possibly corresponds to TRBD2 (5 bases). Germline loops: CDR1 SGHTA, CDR2 FQGNSA. The CDR3 length is 15 residues. V lost 4 bases, J lost 0 bases, and 7 bases lay in between. In DNA, the CDR3 is TGTGCCAGCAGCTACGGGAACTCTGGGGCCAACGTCCTGACTTTC. It codes for CASSYGNSGANVLTF.

This rearrangement joins TRBV7-2 to TRBJ2-7, with unresolved D. The CDR3 extends over 14 amino acids. Trimming took off 5 bases at V and 1 base at J, with 12 bases between the two ends. Germline CDR1 and CDR2: SGHTA and FQGNSA. The CDR3 DNA reads TGTGCCAGCAGCCCCAAGGTCGGATCCTACGAGCAGTACTTC. Its protein is CASSPKVGSYEQYF.

This clonotype was observed a few times. This chain uses TRBV7-2 with TRBJ2-7; D is unresolved. The CDR3 sequence is 13 residues long. Germline values: CDR1 SGHTA, CDR2 FQGNSA. V lost 4 bases, J lost 3 bases, and 10 bases lay in between. The CDR3 spells CASSYDRYYEQYF. In nucleotides, the CDR3 is TGTGCCAGCAGCTACGACCGATACTACGAGCAGTACTTC.

V and J are TRBV15 and TRBJ1-1; no definite D call. The V end was cut by 0 bases, the J end by 0 bases, with 8 bases between. The CDR3 has 15 residues. CDR1 and CDR2 from the germline V gene are LNHNV and YYDKDF (reference sequence). CDR3 nucleotides: TGTGCCACCAGCAGAGATAGAATAATGAACACTGAAGCTTTCTTT. Translated: CATSRDRIMNTEAFF.

There are many counts of this clonotype. V is TRBV7-2 and J is TRBJ1-4; no firm D call. This CDR3 is built from 13 residues. V lost 1 base and J 3 bases, leaving 3 bases between the germline ends. The germline V gene encodes CDR1 SGHTA and CDR2 FQGNSA. In DNA form, the CDR3 reads TGTGCCAGCAGCTTAGGCCCTAATGAAAAACTGTTTTTT. Translation: CASSLGPNEKLFF.

In its sample, this clonotype was seen a few times. The chain has TRBV7-8 and TRBJ1-2, with 12 bases matching TRBD1. Trimming took 4 bases from V and 7 from J; bases not matched to a gene: 7. The germline V gene encodes CDR1 SGHVS and CDR2 FQNEAQ. The CDR3 extends over 15 amino acids. The CDR3 region is CASSSIPGQGAGYTF. The CDR3 nucleotides are TGTGCCAGCAGCTCAATTCCGGGACAGGGGGCTGGCTACACCTTC.

This clonotype was found a few times. The chain combines TRBV6-2 or TRBV6-3 with TRBJ2-5, with 7 bases identical to TRBD1. The length of the CDR3 is 17 residues. Trimming at V came to 7 bases and at J to 0 bases, leaving 14 bases not matched to a gene. Germline CDR1 reads MNHEY; CDR2 reads SVGEGT. CDR3 in DNA: TGTGCCAGCACCGCCCGGGACAGCAGACTCCACCAAGAGACCCAGTACTTC. Residues: CASTARDSRLHQETQYF.

This clonotype was seen only a few times. The J gene is TRBJ2-7, the V gene TRBV7-2; 10 bases fit TRBD2. J was trimmed by 2 bases and V by 3 bases; bases with no gene match: 4. This CDR3 has 15 amino acids. Germline V lookup: CDR1 SGHTA, CDR2 FQGNSA. CDR3 coding DNA: TGTGCCAGCAGCTTCCTGAGCGGGGGGGCCTACGAGCAGTACTTC. Its translation: CASSFLSGGAYEQYF.

The V and J genes are TRBV2 and TRBJ1-1; the D gene is possibly TRBD1 (5 bases). The CDR3 is 13 residues long. V shed 3 bases and J shed 5 bases, with 10 bases lying between them. The germline V gene encodes CDR1 SNHLY and CDR2 FYNNEI. This CDR3 is CASSEGGWTEAFF. The CDR3 nucleotides read TGTGCCAGCAGTGAGGGGGGGTGGACTGAAGCTTTCTTT.

The chain links TRBV7-2 to TRBJ1-1; 9 positions agree with TRBD1. The CDR3 is made up of 15 amino acids. Germline V gene sequence: CDR1 SGHTA, CDR2 FQGNSA. Unmatched junction bases numbered 8, after V lost 5 bases and J lost 4 bases. Here the CDR3 reads CASSPWTGAGTEAFF. The CDR3 DNA follows: TGTGCCAGCAGCCCATGGACAGGGGCAGGCACTGAAGCTTTCTTT.

This clonotype was detected a few times. V is TRBV7-9 and J is TRBJ2-1; 9 positions agree with TRBD2. The CDR3 covers 16 residues. V shed 5 bases and J 7 bases; nucleotides not matched to a gene: 12. Germline CDR1 SEHNR, CDR2 FQNEAQ (reference sequence). CDR3 in amino acids: CASSNYLAGRRNEQFF. DNA for the CDR3: TGTGCCAGCAGCAACTATCTAGCGGGAAGGAGGAATGAGCAGTTCTTC.

The chain carries TRBV12-3 or TRBV12-4 and TRBJ2-2; perhaps TRBD2 as D (6 bases). The V end lost 6 bases, the J end lost 1 base, and 18 bases lay between the germline ends. The CDR3 has 17 residues. Here the CDR3 reads CASSPTVGGGNTGELFF. As DNA, the CDR3 is TGTGCCAGCAGCCCTACGGTGGGGGGAGGGAACACCGGGGAGCTGTTTTTT.

This clonotype was counted a few times. This rearrangement joins TRBV6-1 to TRBJ2-7; tentatively, D is TRBD1 (5 bases). Germline loops: CDR1 MNHNS, CDR2 SASEGT. With 4 bases removed from V and 7 bases from J, the gap between germline ends came to 23 bases. The CDR3 length is 16 residues. The CDR3 reads CASSVRAQETPGEQYF. The CDR3 coding sequence is TGTGCCAGCAGTGTTAGGGCGCAGGAGACCCCAGGGGAGCAGTACTTC.

The rearrangement joins TRBV7-6 to TRBJ2-1, with D hard to call. V lost 11 bases and J 8 bases, leaving 4 bases between the germline ends. The CDR3 spans 8 residues. CDR1 is SGHVS, CDR2 FNYEAQ, per germline. The CDR3 DNA reads as TGTGCCGAGGATGAGCAGTTCTTC. Amino acid sequence: CAEDEQFF.

The J gene is TRBJ1-4, the V gene TRBV27; D remains ambiguous. The CDR3 runs 15 residues. V shed 1 base and J shed 5 bases, with 11 bases lying between them. Germline-derived CDR1 and CDR2 are MNHEY and SMNVEV (reference sequence). CDR3 amino acids: CASSLFSGSNEKLFF. The CDR3 DNA follows: TGTGCCAGCAGTTTATTTTCCGGTTCAAATGAAAAACTGTTTTTT.